This TCR beta chain stems from a study of cytomegalovirus exposure and HLA in healthy donors. Note on this clone: Its target is not known.

The CDR3 length is 13 residues. Germline V CDR1 and CDR2: GTSNPN, SVGIG (reference sequence). The trim removed 1 base at V and 7 bases at J, leaving 5 bases unmatched. This PCR relied on a set of 60 Vbeta primers and 13 Jbeta primers. Here immunoSEQ multiplex PCR was the method, and the copy in TCRdb shows in-frame clones only, minus some. The repertoire holds a few hundred thousand clones, with 77% as singletons. Study conclusions and caveats: A link between a missense DCLRE1C variant and TCR beta V- and J-gene trimming emerged from a later analysis.

The chain carries TRBV30 and TRBJ1-2; 8 bases are shared with TRBD1. The TCR originated in a woman in her sixties or seventies in good health and CMV-seropositive. The sample consisted of PBMCs. This chain's CDR3 is CAWSAGGLRGYTF. CDR3 in DNA: TGTGCCTGGAGTGCAGGGGGCTTACGTGGCTACACCTTC.